This T cell receptor beta chain was recorded in a study of blood T cell repertoires in COVID-19. Across the study: Samples of COVID-19 (acute and convalescent) were obtained from the United States, Italy and Spain. Sample material is recorded as cDNA or gDNA derived from T cells, B-cell-depleted T cells, or PBMCs.

What the recovered Cohort 3 donors had was two negative PCRs, clearance, or symptom resolution. As handled by the study authors: Nucleated cell counts were estimated from reference gene primer amplification. Clones were read by immunoSEQ multiplex PCR, and TCRdb kept only the in-frame ones, dropping some. V, J and clone size are taken as reported in that table, and D and trimming were inferred from the DNA itself. Among fewer than 450,000 clones listed, roughly 91% were seen once. Sequences were obtained from PBMCs or T cells enriched from blood (not recorded which). This sequence originates from a man aged 18 to 30 who had recovered from COVID-19.

CDR3 nucleotide sequence: TGTGCCAGCAGTGGCAGAAGCTCCTACAATGAGCAGTTCTTC. Amino acids: CASSGRSSYNEQFF. The chain has TRBV7-2 and TRBJ2-1; D is unclear. Trimming took off 6 bases at V and 0 bases at J, with 9 bases between the two ends. Germline values: CDR1 SGHTA, CDR2 FQGNSA. The CDR3 extends over 14 amino acids.